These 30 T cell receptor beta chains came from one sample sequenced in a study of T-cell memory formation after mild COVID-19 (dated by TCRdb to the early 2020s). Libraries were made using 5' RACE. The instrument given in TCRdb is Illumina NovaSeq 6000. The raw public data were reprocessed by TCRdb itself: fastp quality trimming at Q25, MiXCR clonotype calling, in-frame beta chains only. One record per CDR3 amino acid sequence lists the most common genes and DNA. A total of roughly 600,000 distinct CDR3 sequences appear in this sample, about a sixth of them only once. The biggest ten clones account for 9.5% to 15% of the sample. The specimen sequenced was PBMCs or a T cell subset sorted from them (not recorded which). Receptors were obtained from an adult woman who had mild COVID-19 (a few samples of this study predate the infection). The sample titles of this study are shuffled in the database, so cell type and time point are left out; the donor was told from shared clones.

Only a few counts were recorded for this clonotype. The CDR3 loop is CASSPRRRGLAVSGANVLTF. In DNA, the CDR3 is TGTGCCAGCAGTCCAAGACGACGCGGACTAGCGGTCTCTGGGGCCAACGTCCTGACTTTC. The V and J genes are TRBV12-3 or TRBV12-4 and TRBJ2-6; 10 bases match TRBD2. Trimming at V came to 5 bases and at J to 0 bases, leaving 13 bases not matched to a gene. The CDR3 loop spans 20 amino acids.

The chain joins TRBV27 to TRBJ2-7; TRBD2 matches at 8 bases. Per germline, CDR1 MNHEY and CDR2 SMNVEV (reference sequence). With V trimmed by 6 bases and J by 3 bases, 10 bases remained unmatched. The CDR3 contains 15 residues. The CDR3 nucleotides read TGTGCCAGCAGGCTACGGGGGGGTGATCGCTACGAGCAGTACTTC. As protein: CASRLRGGDRYEQYF.

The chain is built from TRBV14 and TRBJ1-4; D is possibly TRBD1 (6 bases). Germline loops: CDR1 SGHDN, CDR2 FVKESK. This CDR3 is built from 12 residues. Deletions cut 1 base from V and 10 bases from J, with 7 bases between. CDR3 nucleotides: TGTGCCAGCAGCCAAGGAGGGGGAAAACTGTTTTTT. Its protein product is CASSQGGGKLFF.

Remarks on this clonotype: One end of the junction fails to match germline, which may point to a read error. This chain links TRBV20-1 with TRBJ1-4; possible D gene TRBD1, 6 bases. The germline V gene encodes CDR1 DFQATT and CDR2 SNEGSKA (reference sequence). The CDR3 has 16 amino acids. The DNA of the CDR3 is TGCAGTGCTAGGGAAGGCAGGGGCCCTCCTAATCAAAAACTGTTTTTT. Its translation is CSAREGRGPPNQKLFF.

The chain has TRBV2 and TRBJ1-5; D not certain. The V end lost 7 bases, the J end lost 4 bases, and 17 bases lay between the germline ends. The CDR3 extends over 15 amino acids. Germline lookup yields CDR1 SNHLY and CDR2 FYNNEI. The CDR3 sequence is CASNPNGFVNQPQHF. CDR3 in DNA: TGTGCCAGCAACCCAAACGGGTTCGTGAATCAGCCCCAGCATTTT.

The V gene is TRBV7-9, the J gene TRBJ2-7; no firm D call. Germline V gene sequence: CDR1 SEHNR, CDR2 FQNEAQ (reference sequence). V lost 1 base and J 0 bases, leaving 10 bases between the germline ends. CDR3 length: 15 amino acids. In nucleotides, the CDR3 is TGTGCCAGCAGCTTAGTGCAGGCCCGCTCCTACGAGCAGTACTTC. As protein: CASSLVQARSYEQYF. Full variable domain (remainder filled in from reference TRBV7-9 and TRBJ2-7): DTGVSQNPRHKITKRGQNVTFRCDPISEHNRLYWYRQTLGQGPEFLTYFQNEAQLEKSRLLSDRFSAERPKGSFSTLEIQRTEQGDSAMYLCASSLVQARSYEQYFGPGTRLTVT.

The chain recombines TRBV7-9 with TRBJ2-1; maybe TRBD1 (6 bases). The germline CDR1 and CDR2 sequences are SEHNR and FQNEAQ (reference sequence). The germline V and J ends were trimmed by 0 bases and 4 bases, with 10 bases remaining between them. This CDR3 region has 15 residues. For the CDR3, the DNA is TGTGCCAGCAGCTTAGCGGGCCAGGGGTACAATGAGCAGTTCTTC. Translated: CASSLAGQGYNEQFF.

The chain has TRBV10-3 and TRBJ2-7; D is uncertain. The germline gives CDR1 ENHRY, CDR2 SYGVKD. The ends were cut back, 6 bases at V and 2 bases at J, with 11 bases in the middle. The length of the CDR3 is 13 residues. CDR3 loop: CAIRGSDTYEQYF. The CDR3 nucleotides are TGTGCCATCAGAGGAAGCGACACCTACGAGCAGTACTTC.

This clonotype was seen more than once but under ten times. This CDR3 reads CASSQKSRGVWYF. Written as DNA, the CDR3 is TGTGCCAGTAGTCAAAAGTCGCGGGGGGTCTGGTATTTT. The V call is TRBV19, the J call TRBJ2-3; 8 bases agree with TRBD2. CDR3 length: 13 amino acids. Germline V gene sequence: CDR1 LNHDA, CDR2 SQIVND (reference sequence). Trimming at V came to 5 bases and at J to 14 bases, leaving 12 bases not matched to a gene.

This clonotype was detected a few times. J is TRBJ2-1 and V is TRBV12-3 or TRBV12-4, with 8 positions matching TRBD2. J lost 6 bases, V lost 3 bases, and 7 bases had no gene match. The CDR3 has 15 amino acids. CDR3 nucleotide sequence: TGTGCCAGCAGTTTTTCACGCGGGGGGTTCAATGAGCAGTTCTTC. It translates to CASSFSRGGFNEQFF.

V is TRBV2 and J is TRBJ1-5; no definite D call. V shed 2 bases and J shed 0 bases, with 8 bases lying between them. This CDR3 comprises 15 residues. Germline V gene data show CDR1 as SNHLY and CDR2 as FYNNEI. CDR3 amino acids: CASSEPPDSNQPQHF. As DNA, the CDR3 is TGTGCCAGCAGTGAACCGCCAGATAGCAATCAGCCCCAGCATTTT.

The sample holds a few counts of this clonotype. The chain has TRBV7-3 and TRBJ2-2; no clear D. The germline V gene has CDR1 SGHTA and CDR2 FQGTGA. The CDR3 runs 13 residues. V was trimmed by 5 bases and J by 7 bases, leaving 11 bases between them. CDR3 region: CASSPSTSGELFF. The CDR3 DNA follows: TGTGCCAGCAGCCCGTCTACCAGCGGGGAGCTGTTTTTT.

The CDR3 region is CSAQKTGSYEQYF. DNA of the CDR3: TGCAGTGCTCAAAAGACCGGCTCCTACGAGCAGTACTTC. The rearrangement joins TRBV20-1 to TRBJ2-7; no reliable D call. Germline V CDR1 and CDR2: DFQATT, SNEGSKA (reference sequence). CDR3 length: 13 residues. The V end lost 5 bases, the J end lost 0 bases, and 11 bases lay between the germline ends.

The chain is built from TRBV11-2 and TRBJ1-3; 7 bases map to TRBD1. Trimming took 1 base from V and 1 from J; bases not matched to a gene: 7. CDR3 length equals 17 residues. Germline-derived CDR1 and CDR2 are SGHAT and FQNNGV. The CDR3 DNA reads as TGTGCCAGCAGCTTAGGGAGCGACAGGGCATCTGGAAACACCATATATTTT. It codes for CASSLGSDRASGNTIYF.

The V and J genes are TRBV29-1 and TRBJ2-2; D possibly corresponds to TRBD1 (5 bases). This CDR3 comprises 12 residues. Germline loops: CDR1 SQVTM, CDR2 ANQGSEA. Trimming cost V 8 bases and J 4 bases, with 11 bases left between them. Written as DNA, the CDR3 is TGCAGCAGCCTAAGGGGCACCGGGGAGCTGTTTTTT. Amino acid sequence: CSSLRGTGELFF.

This CDR3 reads CSAMAPLNTEAFF. The DNA of the CDR3 is TGCAGTGCTATGGCACCTCTGAACACTGAAGCTTTCTTT. This chain uses TRBV20-1 with TRBJ1-1; D ambiguous. V shed 4 bases and J shed 0 bases, with 9 bases lying between them. CDR3 length: 13 residues. Germline V gene sequence: CDR1 DFQATT, CDR2 SNEGSKA (reference sequence).

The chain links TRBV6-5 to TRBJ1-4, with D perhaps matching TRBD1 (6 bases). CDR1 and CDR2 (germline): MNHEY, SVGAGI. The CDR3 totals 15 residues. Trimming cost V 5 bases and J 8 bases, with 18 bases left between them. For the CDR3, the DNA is TGTGCCAGCAGTACCTTGGGGGCGATCGGGGAAAAACTGTTTTTT. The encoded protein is CASSTLGAIGEKLFF.

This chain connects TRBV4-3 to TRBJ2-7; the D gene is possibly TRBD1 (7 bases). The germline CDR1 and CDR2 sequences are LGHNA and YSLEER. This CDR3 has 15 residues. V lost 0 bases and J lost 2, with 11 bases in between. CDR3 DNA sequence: TGCGCCAGCAGCCAAGAGGAGGGGGCAGCCTACGAGCAGTACTTC. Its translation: CASSQEEGAAYEQYF.

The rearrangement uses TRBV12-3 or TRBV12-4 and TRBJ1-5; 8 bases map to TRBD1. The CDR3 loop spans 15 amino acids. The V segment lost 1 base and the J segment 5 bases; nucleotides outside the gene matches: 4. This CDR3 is CASSLGDRRDQPQHF. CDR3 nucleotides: TGTGCCAGCAGTTTAGGGGACAGGCGCGATCAGCCCCAGCATTTT.

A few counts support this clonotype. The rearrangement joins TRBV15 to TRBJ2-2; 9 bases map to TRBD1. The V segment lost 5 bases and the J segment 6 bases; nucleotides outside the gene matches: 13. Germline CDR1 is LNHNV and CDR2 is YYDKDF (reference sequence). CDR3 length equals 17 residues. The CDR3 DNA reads TGTGCCACCAGCCCGGACAGGGGAGGTATAGTCGCCGGGGAGCTGTTTTTT. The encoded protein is CATSPDRGGIVAGELFF.

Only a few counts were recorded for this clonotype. Here the CDR3 DNA reads TGCGCCAGCAGCTTGGAAGGGGCGAGCACAGATACGCAGTATTTT. Protein: CASSLEGASTDTQYF. The rearrangement uses TRBV5-1 and TRBJ2-3; perhaps TRBD1 as D (5 bases). The CDR3 is made up of 15 amino acids. The V gene lost 0 bases and the J gene lost 0 bases, with 8 bases spanning the gap. The germline gives CDR1 SGHRS, CDR2 YFSETQ. Supplemented by reference TRBV5-1 and TRBJ2-3, the full variable domain reads KAGVTQTPRYLIKTRGQQVTLSCSPISGHRSVSWYQQTPGQGLQFLFEYFSETQRNKGNFPGRFSGRQFSNSRSEMNVSTLELGDSALYLCASSLEGASTDTQYFGPGTRLTVL.

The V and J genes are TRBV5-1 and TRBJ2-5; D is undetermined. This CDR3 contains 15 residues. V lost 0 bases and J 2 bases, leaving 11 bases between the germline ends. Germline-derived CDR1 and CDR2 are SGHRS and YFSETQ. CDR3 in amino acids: CASSLGVGRQETQYF. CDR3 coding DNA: TGCGCCAGCAGCTTGGGGGTCGGCAGACAAGAGACCCAGTACTTC.

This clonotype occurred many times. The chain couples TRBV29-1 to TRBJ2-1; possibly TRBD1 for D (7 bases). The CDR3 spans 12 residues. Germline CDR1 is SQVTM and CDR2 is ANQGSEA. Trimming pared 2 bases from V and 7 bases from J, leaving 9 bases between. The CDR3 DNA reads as TGCAGCGTTGAACCAGGGGGGAATGAGCAGTTCTTC. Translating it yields CSVEPGGNEQFF.

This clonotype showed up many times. The CDR3 region has the DNA TGTGCCAGCAGCCCCGGGACAGGGGGGGATGAGCAGTTCTTC. Its protein is CASSPGTGGDEQFF. This chain uses TRBV5-6 with TRBJ2-1; 11 positions agree with TRBD1. The trim removed 4 bases at V and 8 bases at J, leaving 5 bases unmatched. In germline, CDR1 is SGHDT, CDR2 YYEEEE. The CDR3 has 14 residues.

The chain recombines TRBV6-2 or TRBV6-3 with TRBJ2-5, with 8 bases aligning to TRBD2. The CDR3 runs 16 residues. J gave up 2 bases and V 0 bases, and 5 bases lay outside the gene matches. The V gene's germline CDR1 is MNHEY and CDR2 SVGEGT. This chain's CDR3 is CASSYSGSGAQETQYF. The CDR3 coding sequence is TGTGCCAGCAGTTACTCTGGTAGCGGGGCACAAGAGACCCAGTACTTC.

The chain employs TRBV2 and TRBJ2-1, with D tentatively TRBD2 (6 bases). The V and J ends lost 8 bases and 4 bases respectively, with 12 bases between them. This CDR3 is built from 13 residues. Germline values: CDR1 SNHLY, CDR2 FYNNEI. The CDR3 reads CASPYRGYNEQFF. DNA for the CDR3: TGTGCCAGCCCTTACCGGGGGTACAATGAGCAGTTCTTC. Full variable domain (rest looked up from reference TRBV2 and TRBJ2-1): EPEVTQTPSHQVTQMGQEVILRCVPISNHLYFYWYRQILGQKVEFLVSFYNNEISEKSEIFDDQFSVERPDGSNFTLKIRSTKLEDSAMYFCASPYRGYNEQFFGPGTRLTVL.

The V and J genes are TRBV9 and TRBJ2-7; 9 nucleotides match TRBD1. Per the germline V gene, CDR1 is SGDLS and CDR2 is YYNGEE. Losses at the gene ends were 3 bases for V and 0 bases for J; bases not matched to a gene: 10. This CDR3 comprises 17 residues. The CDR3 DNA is TGTGCCAGCAGCGCCGCGACCGGGACAGGGTTCTCCTACGAGCAGTACTTC. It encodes CASSAATGTGFSYEQYF.

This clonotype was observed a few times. The CDR3: CASSYSETGSHGYTF. The CDR3 nucleotides are TGTGCCAGCAGTTACTCAGAGACAGGGTCTCATGGCTACACCTTC. The V and J genes are TRBV6-5 and TRBJ1-2; 7 bases line up with TRBD1. Losses at the gene ends were 0 bases for V and 6 bases for J; bases not matched to a gene: 7. This CDR3 is built from 15 residues. Germline V lookup: CDR1 MNHEY, CDR2 SVGAGI.

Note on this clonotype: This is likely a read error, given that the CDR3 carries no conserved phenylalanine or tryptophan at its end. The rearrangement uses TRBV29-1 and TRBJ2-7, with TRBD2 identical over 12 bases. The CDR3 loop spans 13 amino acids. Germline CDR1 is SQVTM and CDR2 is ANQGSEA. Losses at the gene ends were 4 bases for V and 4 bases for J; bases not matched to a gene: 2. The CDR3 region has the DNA TGCAGCGTTGTGGGACTAGCGGGTTACGAGCAGTACTTA. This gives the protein CSVVGLAGYEQYL.

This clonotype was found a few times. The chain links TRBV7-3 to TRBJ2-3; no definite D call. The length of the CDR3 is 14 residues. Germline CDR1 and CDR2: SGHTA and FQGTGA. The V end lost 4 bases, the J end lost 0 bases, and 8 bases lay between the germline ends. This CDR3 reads CASSSPSSTDTQYF. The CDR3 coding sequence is TGTGCCAGCAGCTCCCCCTCTAGCACAGATACGCAGTATTTT.